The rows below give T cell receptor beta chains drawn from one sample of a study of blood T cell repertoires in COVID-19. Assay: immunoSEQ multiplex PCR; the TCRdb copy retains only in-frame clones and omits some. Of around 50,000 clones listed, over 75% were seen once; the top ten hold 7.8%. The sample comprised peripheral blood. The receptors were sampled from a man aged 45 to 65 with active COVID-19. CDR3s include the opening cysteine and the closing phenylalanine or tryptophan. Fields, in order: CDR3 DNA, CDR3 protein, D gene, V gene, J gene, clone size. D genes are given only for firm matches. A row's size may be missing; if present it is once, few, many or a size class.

TGCGCCAGCAGCTCCCAAAACAGGGTCGGGGCTTTCTTT	CASSSQNRVGAFF	NA	TRBV5-1	TRBJ1-1	NA
TGTGCCAGCAGCAAATTAGCGGGAACCTACGAGCAGTACTTC	CASSKLAGTYEQYF	TRBD2	TRBV3-1/TRBV3-2	TRBJ2-7	NA
TGTGCCAGTAGTATCAGGTCAGAAGTCAAGGGCTACACCTTC	CASSIRSEVKGYTF	NA	TRBV19	TRBJ1-2	few
TGTGCCAGCAGCGTACCCGGTGCGAACACCGGGGAGCTGTTTTTT	CASSVPGANTGELFF	NA	TRBV9	TRBJ2-2	few
TGTGCCAGCAGCTTAGGGAGCGGGGGCTACGAGCAGTACTTC	CASSLGSGGYEQYF	TRBD2	TRBV11-2	TRBJ2-7	NA
TGTGCCAGCAGTTATATGGGAAGGACTAGCGCCATGAACACCGGGGAGCTGTTTTTT	CASSYMGRTSAMNTGELFF	TRBD2	TRBV6-2/TRBV6-3	TRBJ2-2	NA
TGTGCCAGCAGTTCAGGACAGCATAAAGCTTTCTTT	CASSSGQHKAFF	NA	TRBV6-6	TRBJ1-1	NA
TGTGCCAGCAGCCGGGACAGGGGGCACTACGAGCAGTACTTC	CASSRDRGHYEQYF	TRBD1	TRBV7-2	TRBJ2-7	NA
TGCGCCAGCAGCTTGATCACGGGTAACTATGGCTACACCTTC	CASSLITGNYGYTF	NA	TRBV5-1	TRBJ1-2	once
TGTGCCAGCAGCCCGACAGGGGGCAATCAGCCCCAGCATTTT	CASSPTGGNQPQHF	TRBD1	TRBV7-9	TRBJ1-5	NA
TGTGCCAGTAGCTCCCGGGAGACAGGGGCCCTGTATAGCAATCAGCCCCAGCATTTT	CASSSRETGALYSNQPQHF	TRBD1	TRBV19	TRBJ1-5	NA
TGTGCCACCAGTGAGCAGGGCGCTGGGGGCTACACCTTC	CATSEQGAGGYTF	NA	TRBV24-1	TRBJ1-2	NA
TGCGCCAGCAGCACCCCTTGGGGGGAGTCTGGAAACACCATATATTTT	CASSTPWGESGNTIYF	NA	TRBV4-3	TRBJ1-3	NA
TGCGCCAGCAACCCTTTCGGACAGGGAGGATACACAGATACGCAGTATTTT	CASNPFGQGGYTDTQYF	TRBD1	TRBV5-1	TRBJ2-3	once
TGCGCCAGCAGCCAAGGGACTGAGAACACTGAAGCTTTCTTT	CASSQGTENTEAFF	NA	TRBV5-1	TRBJ1-1	NA
TGTGCCAGCAGCTTGGGACTCAGCACCGGGGAGCTGTTTTTT	CASSLGLSTGELFF	NA	TRBV7-6	TRBJ2-2	NA
TGTGCCAGCAGCCCCCGGGGTAACACTGAAGCTTTCTTT	CASSPRGNTEAFF	NA	TRBV5-4	TRBJ1-1	NA
TGTGCCAGCGGGGGACAGGGAGAGTGGCAGCCCCAGCATTTT	CASGGQGEWQPQHF	TRBD1	TRBV28	TRBJ1-5	NA
TGTGCCAGCAGTTACCCGGTCGGGGAGCTGTTTTTT	CASSYPVGELFF	NA	TRBV6-2/TRBV6-3	TRBJ2-2	NA
TGTGCCAGCAGCCCGCGACAGGGAGTGGGCACAGATACGCAGTATTTT	CASSPRQGVGTDTQYF	TRBD1	TRBV7-8	TRBJ2-3	NA
TGTGCCACCGGGAAAAGGTTCGGCCAAGCCCTAATGAACACTGAAGCTTTCTTT	CATGKRFGQALMNTEAFF	NA	TRBV19	TRBJ1-1	NA
TGTGCCAGCCAGGGACAGGTGTTCTACAATGAGCAGTTCTTC	CASQGQVFYNEQFF	TRBD1	TRBV2	TRBJ2-1	NA
TGTGCCAGCAGTGAATCCCGCCCGGGGGGCGACGATACGCAGTATTTT	CASSESRPGGDDTQYF	NA	TRBV25-1	TRBJ2-3	NA
TGCAGCGTTGAAAGAGCGGGAGGGACCTACGAGCAGTACTTC	CSVERAGGTYEQYF	TRBD2	TRBV29-1	TRBJ2-7	NA
TGCGCCAGCAGCCCAATACAGGGGATTAACTATGGCTACACCTTC	CASSPIQGINYGYTF	TRBD1	TRBV4-1	TRBJ1-2	NA
TGTGCCAGCAGCCCGCCTGGTATGGACAATCTTGTTCAGTACTTC	CASSPPGMDNLVQYF	NA	TRBV5-6	TRBJ2-4	NA
TGCGCCAGCAGCTTGACAGGTTCGAACACTGAAGCTTTCTTT	CASSLTGSNTEAFF	NA	TRBV5-1	TRBJ1-1	NA
TGTGCCAGCAGTCAACGTTCCGGGACAGGGGCTGGTTGGCCCCAGCATTTT	CASSQRSGTGAGWPQHF	TRBD1	TRBV6-6	TRBJ1-5	NA
TGTGCCAGCAGCCCCCCCGGACTAGCGGTCACAGATACGCAGTATTTT	CASSPPGLAVTDTQYF	TRBD2	TRBV7-2	TRBJ2-3	NA